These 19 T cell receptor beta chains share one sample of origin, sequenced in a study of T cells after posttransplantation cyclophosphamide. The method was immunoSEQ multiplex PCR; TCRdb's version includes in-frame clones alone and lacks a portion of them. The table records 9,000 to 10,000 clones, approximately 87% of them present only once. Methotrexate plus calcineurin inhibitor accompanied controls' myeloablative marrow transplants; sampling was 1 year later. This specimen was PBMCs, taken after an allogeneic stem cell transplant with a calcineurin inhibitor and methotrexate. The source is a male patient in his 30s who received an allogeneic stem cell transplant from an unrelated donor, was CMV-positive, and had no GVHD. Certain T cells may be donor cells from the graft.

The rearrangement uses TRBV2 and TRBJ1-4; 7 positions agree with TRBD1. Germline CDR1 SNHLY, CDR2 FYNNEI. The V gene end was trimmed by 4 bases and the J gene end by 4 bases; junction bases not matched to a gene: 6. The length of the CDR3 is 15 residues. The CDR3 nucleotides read TGTGCCAGCAGTGTAGAAAGGGGGCGTAATGAAAAACTGTTTTTT. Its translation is CASSVERGRNEKLFF.

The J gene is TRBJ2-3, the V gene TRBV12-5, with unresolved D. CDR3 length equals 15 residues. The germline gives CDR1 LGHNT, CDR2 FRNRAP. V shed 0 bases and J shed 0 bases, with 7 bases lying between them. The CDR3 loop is CASGLVTRSTDTQYF. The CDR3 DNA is TGTGCTAGTGGTTTGGTAACGCGGAGCACAGATACGCAGTATTTT.

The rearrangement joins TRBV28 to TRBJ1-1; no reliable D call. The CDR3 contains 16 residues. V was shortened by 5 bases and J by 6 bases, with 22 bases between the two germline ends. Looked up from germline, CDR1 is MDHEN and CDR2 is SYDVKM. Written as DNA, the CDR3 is TGTGCCAGCAGTCCGTTCCTTCCGAGGTTCAAGGCTGAAGCTTTCTTT. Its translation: CASSPFLPRFKAEAFF.

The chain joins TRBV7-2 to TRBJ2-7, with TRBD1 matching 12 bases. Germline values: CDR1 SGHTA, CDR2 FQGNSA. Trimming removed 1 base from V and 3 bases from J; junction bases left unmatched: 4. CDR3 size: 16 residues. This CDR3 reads CASSLGWDRGLYEQYV. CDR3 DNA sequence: TGTGCCAGCAGCTTAGGGTGGGACAGGGGGCTCTACGAGCAGTACGTC.

The CDR3 protein is CASSTTGTYGYTF. CDR3 DNA: TGCGCCAGCAGTACTACAGGAACCTATGGCTACACCTTC. The chain couples TRBV10-2 to TRBJ1-2; tentatively, D is TRBD1 (5 bases). This CDR3 spans 13 amino acids. Germline values: CDR1 WSHSY, CDR2 SAAADI. The V end was cut by 5 bases, the J end by 4 bases, with 11 bases between.

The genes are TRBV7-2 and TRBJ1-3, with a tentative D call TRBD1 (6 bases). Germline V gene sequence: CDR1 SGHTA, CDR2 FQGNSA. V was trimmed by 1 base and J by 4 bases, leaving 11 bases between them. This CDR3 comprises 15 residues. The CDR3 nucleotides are TGTGCCAGCAGCTTAGACAGGGACCTCGGAAACACCATATATTTT. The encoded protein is CASSLDRDLGNTIYF.

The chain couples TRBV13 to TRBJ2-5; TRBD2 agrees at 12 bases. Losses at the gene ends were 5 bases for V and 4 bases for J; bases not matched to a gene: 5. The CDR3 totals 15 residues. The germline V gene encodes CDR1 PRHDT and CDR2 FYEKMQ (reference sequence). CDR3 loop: CASSRLAGAPETQYF. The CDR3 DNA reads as TGTGCCAGCAGCCGACTAGCGGGAGCTCCAGAGACCCAGTACTTC.

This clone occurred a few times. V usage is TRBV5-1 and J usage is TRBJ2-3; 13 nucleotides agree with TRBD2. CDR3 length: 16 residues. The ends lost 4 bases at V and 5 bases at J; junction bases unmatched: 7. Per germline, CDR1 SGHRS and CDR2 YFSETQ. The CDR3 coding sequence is TGCGCCAGCAGCCGTGGACTAGCGGGAGAAGGAGATACGCAGTATTTT. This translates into CASSRGLAGEGDTQYF.

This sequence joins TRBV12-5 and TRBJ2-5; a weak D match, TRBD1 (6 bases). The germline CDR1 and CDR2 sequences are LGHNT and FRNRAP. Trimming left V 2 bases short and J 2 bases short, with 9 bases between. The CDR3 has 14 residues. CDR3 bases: TGTGCTAGTGGTTTGAGAAGGGGGCAAGAGACCCAGTACTTC. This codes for CASGLRRGQETQYF. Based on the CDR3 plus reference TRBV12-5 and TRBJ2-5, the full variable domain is DARVTQTPRHKVTEMGQEVTMRCQPILGHNTVFWYRQTMMQGLELLAYFRNRAPLDDSGMPKDRFSAEMPDATLATLKIQPSEPRDSAVYFCASGLRRGQETQYFGPGTRLLVL.

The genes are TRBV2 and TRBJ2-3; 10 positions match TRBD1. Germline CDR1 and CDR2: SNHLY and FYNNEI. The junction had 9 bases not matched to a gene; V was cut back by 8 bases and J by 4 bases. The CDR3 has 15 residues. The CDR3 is CASSRDRGRPDTQYF. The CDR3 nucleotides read TGTGCCAGCTCCCGGGACAGGGGCCGGCCAGATACGCAGTATTTT.

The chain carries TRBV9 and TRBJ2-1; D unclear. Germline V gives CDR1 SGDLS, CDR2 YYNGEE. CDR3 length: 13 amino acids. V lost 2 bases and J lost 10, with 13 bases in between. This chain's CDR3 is CASSVSRGGEQFF. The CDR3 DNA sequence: TGTGCCAGCAGCGTCAGTAGAGGCGGAGAGCAGTTCTTC.

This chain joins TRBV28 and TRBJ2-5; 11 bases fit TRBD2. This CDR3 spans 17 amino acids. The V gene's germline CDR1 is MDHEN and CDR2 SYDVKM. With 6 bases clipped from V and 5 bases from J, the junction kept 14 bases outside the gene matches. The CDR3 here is CASRESGTSGFGETQYF. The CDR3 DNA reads TGTGCCAGCAGAGAATCCGGGACTAGCGGTTTTGGGGAGACCCAGTACTTC.

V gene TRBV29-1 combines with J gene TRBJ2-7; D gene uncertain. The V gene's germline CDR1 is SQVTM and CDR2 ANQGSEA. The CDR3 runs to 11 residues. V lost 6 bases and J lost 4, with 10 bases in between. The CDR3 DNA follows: TGCAGCGTCGTCTACTTGTACGAGCAGTACTTC. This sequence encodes CSVVYLYEQYF.

The CDR3 loop is CASSYSGSAYEQYF. The CDR3 DNA reads TGTGCCAGCAGTTACTCAGGGAGCGCTTACGAGCAGTACTTC. V is TRBV6-5 and J is TRBJ2-7, with a weak D call TRBD2 (5 bases). Germline CDR1 MNHEY, CDR2 SVGAGI. This CDR3 comprises 14 residues. Between the trimmed V and J ends, which lost 0 bases and 4 bases, there was a span of 10 bases.

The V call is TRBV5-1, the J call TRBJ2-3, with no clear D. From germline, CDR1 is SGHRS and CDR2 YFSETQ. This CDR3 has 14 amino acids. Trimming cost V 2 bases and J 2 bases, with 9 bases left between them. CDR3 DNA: TGCGCCAGCAGCTTCCCCCAGAACACAGATACGCAGTATTTT. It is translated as CASSFPQNTDTQYF.

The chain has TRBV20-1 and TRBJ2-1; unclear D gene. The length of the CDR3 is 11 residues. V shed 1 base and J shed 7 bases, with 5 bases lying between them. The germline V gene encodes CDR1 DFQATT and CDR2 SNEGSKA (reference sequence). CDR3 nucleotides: TGCAGTGCTAGAGGAGATAATGAGCAGTTCTTC. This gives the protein CSARGDNEQFF.

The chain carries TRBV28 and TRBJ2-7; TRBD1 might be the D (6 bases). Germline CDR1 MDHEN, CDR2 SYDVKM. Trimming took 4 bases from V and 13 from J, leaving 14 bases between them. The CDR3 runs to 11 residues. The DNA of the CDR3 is TGTGCCAGCAGTTCCTCCGGACAGCTTTACTTC. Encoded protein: CASSSSGQLYF.

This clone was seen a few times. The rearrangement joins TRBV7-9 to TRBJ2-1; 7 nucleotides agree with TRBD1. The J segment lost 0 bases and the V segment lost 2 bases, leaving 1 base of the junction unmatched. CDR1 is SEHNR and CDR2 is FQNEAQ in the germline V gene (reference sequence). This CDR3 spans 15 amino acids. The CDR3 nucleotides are TGTGCCAGCAGCTTAAGGGGGCTCTCCTACAATGAGCAGTTCTTC. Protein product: CASSLRGLSYNEQFF. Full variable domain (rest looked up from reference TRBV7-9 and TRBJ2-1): DTGVSQNPRHKITKRGQNVTFRCDPISEHNRLYWYRQTLGQGPEFLTYFQNEAQLEKSRLLSDRFSAERPKGSFSTLEIQRTEQGDSAMYLCASSLRGLSYNEQFFGPGTRLTVL.

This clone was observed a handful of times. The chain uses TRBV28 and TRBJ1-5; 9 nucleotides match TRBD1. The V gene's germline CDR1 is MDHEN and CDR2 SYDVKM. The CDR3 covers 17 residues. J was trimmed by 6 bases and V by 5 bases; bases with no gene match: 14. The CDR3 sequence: CASSPTPGTGSRQPQHF. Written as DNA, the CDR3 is TGTGCCAGCAGTCCCACTCCCGGGACAGGGTCGCGTCAGCCCCAGCATTTT.